This TCR beta chain was identified during a study of T cell responses to AZD1222 COVID-19 vaccine. Across the study: Recipients boosted at about 4 weeks or about 12 weeks are pooled.

This table comes from immunoSEQ multiplex PCR, and its TCRdb copy is limited to in-frame clones, with some not included. Found here are about 170,000 clones, roughly 93% of them singletons; the top ten hold about 4%. Study-level results: Among vaccine-associated CD4 TCRs, coverage spanned spike, with dominance at 160-218 and 743-854. Researchers took repertoire samples only after the peak T cell response had come. Donors skewed white British and female; clonal diversity was possibly underestimated.

The V segment lost 4 bases and the J segment 8 bases; nucleotides outside the gene matches: 6. CDR3 size: 12 residues. In germline, CDR1 is GTSNPN, CDR2 SVGIG (reference sequence). With regard to this clone: Its antigen is undetermined.

Specimen: peripheral blood, collected on day 0 of AZD1222 vaccination. This sequence joins TRBV30 and TRBJ1-2, with 8 bases matching TRBD1. The TCR originated in an adult in good health. CDR3 DNA sequence: TGTGCCTGGATCGAGACAGGGGCCGGCTACACCTTC. The encoded protein is CAWIETGAGYTF.